These 19 T cell receptor beta chains were sequenced from one sample in a study of CD8+CD57+ T cells in acquired aplastic anemia. Genomic DNA served as template for TCR beta VDJ and CDR3 profiling. TCRdb reprocessed the reads with MiXCR, giving one entry per CDR3 protein. The table includes 35,000 to 45,000 distinct CDR3 sequences, about two thirds detected once. Sequencing was performed on sorted CD4+, CD8+, or CD8+CD57+ T cells (not recorded which) from PBMCs. These receptor sequences come from a human donor in good health, serving as a control.

The sample holds one count of this clonotype. The chain employs TRBV19 and TRBJ1-5, with 8 bases aligning to TRBD1. Germline loops: CDR1 LNHDA, CDR2 SQIVND (reference sequence). J gave up 5 bases and V 5 bases, and 11 bases lay outside the gene matches. The CDR3 runs 16 residues. CDR3 loop: CASSSTGTGPYQPQHF. CDR3 nucleotide sequence: TGTGCCAGTAGTTCAACCGGGACAGGACCCTATCAGCCCCAGCATTTT.

This clonotype was observed many times. The chain joins TRBV20-1 to TRBJ1-6; D is possibly TRBD1 (5 bases). The CDR3 extends over 16 amino acids. In germline, CDR1 is DFQATT, CDR2 SNEGSKA (reference sequence). V was pared by 2 bases and J by 6 bases, with 17 bases between. CDR3 residues: CSARPQGPVSNSPLHF. In DNA form, the CDR3 reads TGCAGTGCTAGACCTCAGGGCCCCGTATCTAATTCACCCCTCCACTTT.

V usage is TRBV24-1 and J usage is TRBJ2-5, with 7 positions matching TRBD2. The germline CDR1 and CDR2 sequences are KGHDR and SFDVKD. J gave up 3 bases and V 1 base, and 4 bases lay outside the gene matches. The CDR3 is 15 residues long. CDR3 protein: CATSDFRLAEETQYF. The CDR3 DNA sequence: TGTGCCACCAGTGATTTTAGGCTAGCGGAAGAGACCCAGTACTTC.

In DNA form, the CDR3 reads TGCAGCGTTGTGGGGTCTGGGGGCTCAAGGGACGAGCAGTACTTC. Residues: CSVVGSGGSRDEQYF. This rearrangement joins TRBV29-1 to TRBJ2-7; D might be TRBD1 (6 bases). The CDR3 has 15 amino acids. From germline, CDR1 is SQVTM and CDR2 ANQGSEA. The ends were cut back, 4 bases at V and 5 bases at J, with 21 bases in the middle.

The CDR3 sequence: CATSETTREETQYF. The CDR3 nucleotides are TGTGCCACCAGTGAGACGACTAGGGAGGAGACCCAGTACTTC. J is TRBJ2-5 and V is TRBV24-1, with a weak D call TRBD2 (6 bases). In germline, CDR1 is KGHDR, CDR2 SFDVKD. CDR3 length: 14 amino acids. The V end lost 4 bases, the J end lost 5 bases, and 13 bases lay between the germline ends.

The chain is built from TRBV14 and TRBJ2-2, with D possibly TRBD1 on 5 matching bases. CDR3 length: 14 residues. The germline gives CDR1 SGHDN, CDR2 FVKESK. The V and J ends lost 5 bases and 7 bases respectively, with 14 bases between them. The DNA for the CDR3 is TGTGCCAGCAGCTTCGGCCAGGGTAACGGGGAGCTGTTTTTT. It codes for CASSFGQGNGELFF.

J is TRBJ1-5 and V is TRBV5-1, with D maybe TRBD1 (5 bases). V was trimmed by 5 bases and J by 4 bases, leaving 19 bases between them. Germline assignment: CDR1 SGHRS and CDR2 YFSETQ. This CDR3 region has 16 residues. The CDR3 loop is CASRPGTGLGNQPQHF. In DNA, the CDR3 is TGCGCCAGCAGACCGGGGACCGGGCTTGGTAATCAGCCCCAGCATTTT.

V and J are TRBV20-1 and TRBJ1-2; no definite D call. Germline V gene lookup returns CDR1 DFQATT and CDR2 SNEGSKA (reference sequence). This CDR3 has 14 amino acids. Trimming removed 3 bases at V and 1 base at J, with 12 bases between. The CDR3 DNA reads TGCAGTGCTAGCCCTAGACTGATTAACTATGGCTACACCTTC. It is translated as CSASPRLINYGYTF.

The chain employs TRBV20-1 and TRBJ2-3; D might be TRBD1 or TRBD2, each matching 5 bases. The CDR3 runs 15 residues. Trimming removed 0 bases at V and 5 bases at J, with 15 bases between. Germline-derived CDR1 and CDR2 are DFQATT and SNEGSKA (reference sequence). The CDR3 here is CSARDGTLKGDTQYF. CDR3 coding DNA: TGCAGTGCTAGAGATGGGACCCTCAAAGGAGATACGCAGTATTTT.

The chain uses TRBV7-2 and TRBJ1-3; no definite D call. The CDR3 spans 14 residues. V dropped 5 bases and J dropped 7 bases, with 15 bases sitting between them. Germline V CDR1 and CDR2: SGHTA, FQGNSA. The chain's CDR3 is CASSPGWAGNTIYF. CDR3 in DNA: TGTGCCAGCAGCCCCGGGTGGGCGGGGAACACCATATATTTT.

This clonotype was counted ten times or more. The chain is built from TRBV27 and TRBJ2-6, with D perhaps matching TRBD2 (5 bases). Per the germline V gene, CDR1 is MNHEY and CDR2 is SMNVEV (reference sequence). This CDR3 comprises 14 residues. Trimming took off 3 bases at V and 2 bases at J, with 5 bases between the two ends. CDR3 in amino acids: CASSLEAGANVLTF. For the CDR3, the DNA is TGTGCCAGCAGTTTGGAGGCTGGGGCCAACGTCCTGACTTTC. The full variable domain, with the rest looked up from reference TRBV27 and TRBJ2-6, is EAQVTQNPRYLITVTGKKLTVTCSQNMNHEYMSWYRQDPGLGLRQIYYSMNVEVTDKGDVPEGYKVSRKEKRNFPLILESPSPNQTSLYFCASSLEAGANVLTFGAGSRLTVL.

J is TRBJ1-4 and V is TRBV10-3, with 7 bases fitting TRBD1. The CDR3 loop spans 15 amino acids. The V and J ends lost 11 bases and 8 bases, in that order; junction bases with no gene match: 17. CDR1 is ENHRY, CDR2 SYGVKD, per germline. The CDR3 DNA reads TGTGCCGCCAGATCAACAGGGGCTTCGGGAGAAAAACTGTTTTTT. It yields the protein CAARSTGASGEKLFF.

The CDR3 DNA reads as TGTGCCACCAGCAGAGATTCGAGAGGCTATCAGCCCCAGCATTTT. Its protein product is CATSRDSRGYQPQHF. This chain links TRBV15 with TRBJ1-5; D remains ambiguous. This CDR3 has 15 residues. V lost 0 bases to trimming and J lost 5 bases, with 11 bases between them. Germline-derived CDR1 and CDR2 are LNHNV and YYDKDF (reference sequence).

The chain combines TRBV7-8 with TRBJ1-2; 7 bases match TRBD1. The CDR3 length is 14 residues. Trimming removed 3 bases from V and 0 bases from J; junction bases left unmatched: 1. Germline V gene sequence: CDR1 SGHVS, CDR2 FQNEAQ. Here the CDR3 reads CASSLTGPNYGYTF. The CDR3 DNA sequence: TGTGCCAGCAGCTTGACAGGGCCTAACTATGGCTACACCTTC. The variable domain in full, completed from reference TRBV7-8 and TRBJ1-2, reads GAGVSQSPRYKVAKRGQDVALRCDPISGHVSLFWYQQALGQGPEFLTYFQNEAQLDKSGLPSDRFFAERPEGSVSTLKIQRTQQEDSAVYLCASSLTGPNYGYTFGSGTRLTVV.

The gene calls are TRBV15 and TRBJ2-6; no definite D call. V shed 0 bases and J shed 0 bases, with 3 bases lying between them. There are 15 residues in the CDR3. CDR1 and CDR2 from the germline V gene are LNHNV and YYDKDF (reference sequence). The CDR3 reads CATSRENSGANVLTF. CDR3 sequence (DNA): TGTGCCACCAGCAGAGAGAACTCTGGGGCCAACGTCCTGACTTTC.

The chain joins TRBV7-9 to TRBJ2-7; TRBD1 agrees at 12 bases. Unmatched junction bases numbered 6, after V lost 3 bases and J lost 6 bases. CDR3 length equals 15 residues. Germline-derived CDR1 and CDR2 are SEHNR and FQNEAQ (reference sequence). CDR3 DNA: TGTGCCAGCAGCTTGTCGGGACAGGGGGCCCCCGAGCAGTACTTC. Protein: CASSLSGQGAPEQYF.

The gene calls are TRBV9 and TRBJ2-2; no definite D call. Germline-derived CDR1 and CDR2 are SGDLS and YYNGEE. This CDR3 spans 14 amino acids. The V and J ends lost 0 bases and 3 bases respectively, with 6 bases between them. The CDR3 nucleotides read TGTGCCAGCAGCGTAGCCGGATACACCGGGGAGCTGTTTTTT. This gives the protein CASSVAGYTGELFF.

This clonotype was observed a single time. The junction departs from the called germline gene at one end, perhaps through a read error. This sequence joins TRBV2 and TRBJ2-7; a possible D gene is TRBD1 (6 bases). CDR1 and CDR2 from the germline V gene are SNHLY and FYNNEI. This CDR3 is 10 amino acids long. The CDR3 DNA is TGTGCCATCTTTCAAGGGGGTTTGCACTTC. As protein: CAIFQGGLHF.

The J gene is TRBJ2-2, the V gene TRBV7-6; D unresolved. The CDR3 runs 14 residues. The V gene's germline CDR1 is SGHVS and CDR2 FNYEAQ. V was trimmed by 2 bases and J by 1 base, leaving 5 bases between them. In nucleotides, the CDR3 is TGTGCCAGCAGCTTAAAGGGGAACACCGGGGAGCTGTTTTTT. Residues: CASSLKGNTGELFF. Full variable domain (outside the CDR3, taken from reference TRBV7-6 and TRBJ2-2): GAGVSQSPRYKVTKRGQDVALRCDPISGHVSLYWYRQALGQGPEFLTYFNYEAQQDKSGLPNDRFSAERPEGSISTLTIQRTEQRDSAMYRCASSLKGNTGELFFGEGSRLTVL.